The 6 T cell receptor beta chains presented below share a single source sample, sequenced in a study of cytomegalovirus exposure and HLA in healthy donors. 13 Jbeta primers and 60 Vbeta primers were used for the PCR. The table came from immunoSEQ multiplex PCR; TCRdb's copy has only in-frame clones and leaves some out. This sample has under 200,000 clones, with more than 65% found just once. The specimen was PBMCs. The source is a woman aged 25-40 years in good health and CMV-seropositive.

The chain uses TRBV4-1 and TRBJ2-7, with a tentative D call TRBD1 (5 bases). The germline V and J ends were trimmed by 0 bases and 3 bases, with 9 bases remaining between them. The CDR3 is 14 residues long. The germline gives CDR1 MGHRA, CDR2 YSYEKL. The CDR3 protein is CASSQDLTDYEQYF. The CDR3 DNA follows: TGCGCCAGCAGCCAAGATCTGACAGACTACGAGCAGTACTTC.

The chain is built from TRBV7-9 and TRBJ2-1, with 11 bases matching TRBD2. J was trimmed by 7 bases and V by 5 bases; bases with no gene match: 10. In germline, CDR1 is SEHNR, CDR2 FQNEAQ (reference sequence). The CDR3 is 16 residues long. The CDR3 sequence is CASSTLTSGERNEQFF. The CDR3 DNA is TGTGCCAGCAGCACGCTGACTAGCGGGGAAAGGAATGAGCAGTTCTTC. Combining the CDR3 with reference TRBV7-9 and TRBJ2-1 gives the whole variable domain DTGVSQNPRHKITKRGQNVTFRCDPISEHNRLYWYRQTLGQGPEFLTYFQNEAQLEKSRLLSDRFSAERPKGSFSTLEIQRTEQGDSAMYLCASSTLTSGERNEQFFGPGTRLTVL.

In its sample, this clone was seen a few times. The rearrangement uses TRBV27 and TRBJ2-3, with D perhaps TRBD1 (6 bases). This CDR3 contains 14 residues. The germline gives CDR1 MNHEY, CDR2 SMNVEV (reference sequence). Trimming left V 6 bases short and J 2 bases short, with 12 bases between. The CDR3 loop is CASRRGRNTDTQYF. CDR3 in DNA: TGTGCCAGCAGGAGGGGGAGAAACACAGATACGCAGTATTTT.

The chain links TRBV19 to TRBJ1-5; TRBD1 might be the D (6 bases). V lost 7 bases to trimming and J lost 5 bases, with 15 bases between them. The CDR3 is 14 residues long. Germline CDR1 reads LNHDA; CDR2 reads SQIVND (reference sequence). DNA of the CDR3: TGTGCCAGTACCTACCAGGGGTCTCATCAGCCCCAGCATTTT. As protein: CASTYQGSHQPQHF.

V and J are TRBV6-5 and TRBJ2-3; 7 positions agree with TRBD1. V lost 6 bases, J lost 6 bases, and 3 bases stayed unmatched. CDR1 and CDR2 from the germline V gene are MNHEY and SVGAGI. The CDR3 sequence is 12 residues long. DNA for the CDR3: TGTGCCAGCAGCAGGGGGTGGGATACGCAGTATTTT. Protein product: CASSRGWDTQYF.

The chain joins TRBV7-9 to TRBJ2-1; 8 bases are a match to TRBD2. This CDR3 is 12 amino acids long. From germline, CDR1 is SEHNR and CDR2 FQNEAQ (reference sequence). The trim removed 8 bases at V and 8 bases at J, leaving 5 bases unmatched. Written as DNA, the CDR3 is TGTGCCAGCTCATCGGGAGGGGATGAGCAGTTCTTC. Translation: CASSSGGDEQFF.